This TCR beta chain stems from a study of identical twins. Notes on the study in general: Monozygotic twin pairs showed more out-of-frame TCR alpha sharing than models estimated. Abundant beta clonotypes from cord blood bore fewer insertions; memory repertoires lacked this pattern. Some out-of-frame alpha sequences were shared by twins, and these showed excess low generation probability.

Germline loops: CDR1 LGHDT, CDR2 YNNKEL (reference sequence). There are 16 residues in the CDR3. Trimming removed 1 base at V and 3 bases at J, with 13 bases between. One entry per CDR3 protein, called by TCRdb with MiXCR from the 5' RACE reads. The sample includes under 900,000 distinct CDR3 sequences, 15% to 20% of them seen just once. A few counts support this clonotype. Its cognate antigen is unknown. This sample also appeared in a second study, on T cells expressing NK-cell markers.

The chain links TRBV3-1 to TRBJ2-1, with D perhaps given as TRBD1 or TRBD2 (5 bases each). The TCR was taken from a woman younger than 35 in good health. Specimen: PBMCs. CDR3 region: CASSQARASGYNEQFF. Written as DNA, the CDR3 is TGTGCCAGCAGCCAAGCCAGGGCCAGCGGCTACAATGAGCAGTTCTTC.